The 12 T cell receptor beta chains given below trace back to one sample, sequenced in a study of T-cell reconstitution after alpha-beta-depleted transplantation in children. Construction of the TCRbeta library involved unique molecular identifiers. A single record per CDR3 protein comes from TCRdb applying MiXCR to the PCR reads. The sample has around 100,000 distinct CDR3 sequences, around 7% seen once. The sequences come from PBMCs, collected before TCRalphabeta/CD19-depleted stem cell transplant. Source of these receptors: a boy aged 2-15 years with acute lymphoblastic leukemia, due to receive a stem cell transplant.

The chain carries TRBV19 and TRBJ1-5, with D unresolved. Germline V gene sequence: CDR1 LNHDA, CDR2 SQIVND (reference sequence). V gave up 6 bases and J gave up 0 bases, with 12 bases separating them. The CDR3 is 15 amino acids. CDR3 sequence reads: CASSGPKHSNQPQHF. CDR3 nucleotides: TGTGCCAGTAGCGGGCCTAAGCATAGCAATCAGCCCCAGCATTTT.

This clonotype occurred many times. At one of its ends the junction is not consistent with the germline gene, which may arise from a read error. The chain carries TRBV7-2 and TRBJ2-5; D unclear. The germline gives CDR1 SGHTA, CDR2 FQGNSA. CDR3 size: 9 residues. The DNA for the CDR3 is TGTGCCAGCAGCTGCCCCGCCTTCTTC. This gives the protein CASSCPAFF.

The chain couples TRBV7-9 to TRBJ2-1; TRBD2 might be the D (5 bases). V was pared by 8 bases and J by 3 bases, with 23 bases between. Germline V lookup: CDR1 SEHNR, CDR2 FQNEAQ (reference sequence). CDR3 size: 17 residues. In DNA form, the CDR3 reads TGTGCCAGCCTTGGAGGTAGGGATCTCCCAGGCTACAATGAGCAGTTCTTC. Amino acid sequence: CASLGGRDLPGYNEQFF.

This clonotype was seen many times. The rearrangement uses TRBV3-1 and TRBJ1-4, with no clear D. The ends were cut back, 0 bases at V and 13 bases at J, with 6 bases in the middle. The CDR3 totals 11 residues. Per the germline V gene, CDR1 is LGHDT and CDR2 is YNNKEL (reference sequence). The CDR3 sequence: CASSQESGLFF. The CDR3 DNA is TGTGCCAGCAGCCAAGAATCAGGACTGTTTTTT.

This clonotype was seen a few times. V usage is TRBV18 and J usage is TRBJ1-4; the D is unclear. V lost 2 bases and J lost 7, with 8 bases in between. Germline V gene data show CDR1 as KGHSH and CDR2 as LQKENI. There are 13 residues in the CDR3. CDR3 in DNA: TGTGCCAGCTCACCAGTAGGGCCTGAAAAACTGTTTTTT. Residues: CASSPVGPEKLFF.

This clonotype was counted at least ten times. The chain links TRBV6-4 to TRBJ2-1, with 10 bases fitting TRBD2. Germline V gives CDR1 MRHNA, CDR2 SNTAGT. The CDR3 runs to 15 residues. V was pared by 5 bases and J by 6 bases, with 7 bases of the junction left unmatched. For the CDR3, the DNA is TGTGCCAGCAGTTTAAGCGGGGGGGCGGGCAATGAGCAGTTCTTC. As protein: CASSLSGGAGNEQFF.

This clonotype was picked up a small number of times. The chain is built from TRBV11-2 and TRBJ2-5; 9 positions match TRBD1. CDR1 and CDR2 from the germline V gene are SGHAT and FQNNGV. J was trimmed by 5 bases and V by 5 bases; bases with no gene match: 12. The CDR3 contains 16 residues. The chain's CDR3 is CASSPSGTGNTETQYF. CDR3 DNA: TGTGCCAGCAGCCCCTCGGGGACAGGGAATACGGAGACCCAGTACTTC.

The chain is built from TRBV10-3 and TRBJ1-1; 8 bases align to TRBD1. The CDR3 runs 15 residues. Germline CDR1 ENHRY, CDR2 SYGVKD. Trimming took 6 bases from V and 0 from J; bases not matched to a gene: 6. The CDR3 nucleotides are TGTGCCATCAGCGCAGGGGGCTCCTTGAACACTGAAGCTTTCTTT. This translates into CAISAGGSLNTEAFF.

This chain links TRBV4-1 with TRBJ2-3; 7 bases line up with TRBD2. This CDR3 comprises 13 residues. V shed 8 bases, J shed 2 bases, and the junction held 4 bases outside the gene matches. Germline CDR1 is MGHRA and CDR2 is YSYEKL. The CDR3 region has the DNA TGCGCCAGCCGAGGACTAGACACAGATACGCAGTATTTT. Its translation: CASRGLDTDTQYF.

The gene calls are TRBV20-1 and TRBJ2-5; D could derive from TRBD1 or TRBD2 (6 bases each). Germline V gives CDR1 DFQATT, CDR2 SNEGSKA (reference sequence). The CDR3 is 13 residues long. The CDR3 protein is CSGGLGAQETQYF. The CDR3 coding sequence is TGCAGCGGGGGCCTTGGAGCACAAGAGACCCAGTACTTC.

The chain joins TRBV19 to TRBJ2-1; TRBD2 matches 12 bases. Trimming at V came to 5 bases and at J to 2 bases, leaving 13 bases not matched to a gene. This CDR3 spans 19 amino acids. Germline assignment: CDR1 LNHDA and CDR2 SQIVND (reference sequence). The CDR3 sequence: CASSAGGGTSGPPYNEQFF. DNA for the CDR3: TGTGCCAGTAGTGCCGGGGGGGGGACTAGCGGGCCCCCCTACAATGAGCAGTTCTTC.

CDR3: CASSLPAGRQETQYF. CDR3 nucleotide sequence: TGTGCCAGCAGCCTCCCGGCGGGGCGCCAAGAGACCCAGTACTTC. The chain carries TRBV7-2 and TRBJ2-5; possible D gene TRBD2, 6 bases. The CDR3 is 15 residues long. CDR1 is SGHTA and CDR2 is FQGNSA in the germline V gene. The V end was cut by 5 bases, the J end by 1 base, with 14 bases between.